The 15 T cell receptor beta chains given below trace back to one sample, sequenced in a study of type 1 regulatory T cells. These receptors' targets are unknown. TCRdb passed the reads through MiXCR, listing each CDR3 protein once. Here the sample spans about 65,000 distinct CDR3 sequences, about 50% being singletons. The sequenced material came from cultured non-Tr1 T cells, either the whole culture or a sorted T cell fraction (not recorded which). The receptors were sampled from a human donor in good health.

The V gene is TRBV11-3, the J gene TRBJ1-4; 8 positions match TRBD1. V shed 5 bases and J 7 bases; nucleotides not matched to a gene: 6. Germline CDR1 SGHNT, CDR2 YENEEA. The length of the CDR3 is 14 residues. The CDR3: CASSPGGRSEKLFF. Written as DNA, the CDR3 is TGTGCCAGCAGCCCAGGGGGCAGGTCTGAAAAACTGTTTTTT. The full variable domain, completed using reference TRBV11-3 and TRBJ1-4, is EAGVVQSPRYKIIEKKQPVAFWCNPISGHNTLYWYLQNLGQGPELLIRYENEEAVDDSQLPKDRFSAERLKGVDSTLKIQPAELGDSAVYLCASSPGGRSEKLFFGSGTQLSVL.

The rearrangement links TRBV5-1 to TRBJ2-7, with 9 bases lining up with TRBD1. The CDR3 runs 18 residues. After removal of 7 bases from V and 4 bases from J, the junction contained 21 bases not matched to a gene. CDR1 is SGHRS, CDR2 YFSETQ, per germline. CDR3 DNA: TGCGCCAGCGGGAACAGCCGTACTACAGGGGGCACCCTTTACGAGCAGTACTTC. Translated: CASGNSRTTGGTLYEQYF. Based on the CDR3 plus reference TRBV5-1 and TRBJ2-7, the full variable domain is KAGVTQTPRYLIKTRGQQVTLSCSPISGHRSVSWYQQTPGQGLQFLFEYFSETQRNKGNFPGRFSGRQFSNSRSEMNVSTLELGDSALYLCASGNSRTTGGTLYEQYFGPGTRLTVT.

This clonotype was observed once. The chain uses TRBV20-1 and TRBJ1-3; 7 nucleotides match TRBD1. This CDR3 has 14 amino acids. Germline CDR1 reads DFQATT; CDR2 reads SNEGSKA (reference sequence). The trim removed 4 bases at V and 6 bases at J, leaving 9 bases unmatched. As DNA, the CDR3 is TGCAGTGCTACTCGTCGACAGGGCCTAAACACCATATATTTT. Its protein is CSATRRQGLNTIYF.

This clonotype was observed once. V is TRBV9 and J is TRBJ1-2; D is unresolved. The CDR3 is 14 residues long. Germline CDR1 SGDLS, CDR2 YYNGEE. V lost 5 bases, J lost 4 bases, and 15 bases lay in between. CDR3 in amino acids: CASSGQLGGYGYTF. Written as DNA, the CDR3 is TGTGCCAGCAGTGGCCAGTTAGGAGGCTATGGCTACACCTTC.

This clonotype has more than one count but fewer than ten. The chain links TRBV7-2 to TRBJ1-6, with D perhaps matching TRBD1 (5 bases). Germline V gene lookup returns CDR1 SGHTA and CDR2 FQGNSA. This CDR3 comprises 14 residues. Trimming took 4 bases from V and 6 from J, leaving 10 bases between them. The CDR3 sequence is CASSSGGGNSPLHF. The CDR3 bases are TGTGCCAGCAGCTCCGGGGGAGGTAATTCACCCCTCCACTTT. The variable domain in full, completed from reference TRBV7-2 and TRBJ1-6, reads GAGVSQSPSNKVTEKGKDVELRCDPISGHTALYWYRQSLGQGLEFLIYFQGNSAPDKSGLPSDRFSAERTGGSVSTLTIQRTQQEDSAVYLCASSSGGGNSPLHFGNGTRLTVT.

This clonotype came up a few times. The chain uses TRBV2 and TRBJ1-2; possibly TRBD1 for D (6 bases). This CDR3 comprises 13 residues. Germline CDR1 is SNHLY and CDR2 is FYNNEI. The V end was cut by 6 bases, the J end by 13 bases, with 21 bases between. CDR3 region: CASRTGQPTSFTF. The CDR3 DNA follows: TGTGCCAGCAGGACCGGACAGCCTACAAGCTTCACCTTC.

Details on this clonotype: A junction end diverges from the germline sequence, so it may reflect a read error. The V gene is TRBV27, the J gene TRBJ1-5; weak D call: TRBD1 (6 bases). Germline assignment: CDR1 MNHEY and CDR2 SMNVEV (reference sequence). The CDR3 runs to 14 residues. This CDR3 is CASSLRGADQPQHF. The CDR3, as DNA: TGTGCAAGCAGTCTTCGGGGGGCCGATCAGCCCCAGCATTTT.

The chain combines TRBV24-1 with TRBJ2-3, with D tentatively TRBD2 (6 bases). Germline CDR1 and CDR2: KGHDR and SFDVKD. The CDR3 is 16 amino acids. V lost 2 bases, J lost 3 bases, and 14 bases lay in between. DNA for the CDR3: TGTGCCACCAGTGATTGGCGGGACTCGGGAACAGATACGCAGTATTTT. This gives the protein CATSDWRDSGTDTQYF.

The V and J genes are TRBV12-3 or TRBV12-4 and TRBJ1-1; D not certain. This CDR3 comprises 14 residues. V was shortened by 3 bases and J by 1 base, with 9 bases between the two germline ends. CDR3 sequence (DNA): TGTGCCAGCAGTTTGGGTATGGCGAACACTGAAGCTTTCTTT. Translated: CASSLGMANTEAFF.

The J gene is TRBJ2-3, the V gene TRBV6-6; 12 bases agree with TRBD1. The germline CDR1 and CDR2 sequences are MNHNY and SVGAGI (reference sequence). Trimming at V came to 5 bases and at J to 5 bases, leaving 11 bases not matched to a gene. The CDR3 totals 17 residues. The CDR3 is CASSIPKGQGARDTQYF. The CDR3 bases are TGTGCCAGCAGTATCCCGAAGGGACAGGGGGCTAGAGATACGCAGTATTTT.

The chain links TRBV4-1 to TRBJ2-1; no definite D call. The CDR3 spans 11 residues. In germline, CDR1 is MGHRA, CDR2 YSYEKL. V was pared by 1 base and J by 13 bases, with 8 bases between. CDR3 sequence reads: CASSQGVSQFF. CDR3 sequence (DNA): TGCGCCAGCAGCCAAGGGGTATCCCAGTTCTTC.

The chain is built from TRBV18 and TRBJ1-2; no clear D gene. This CDR3 region has 14 residues. Trimming removed 6 bases from V and 4 bases from J, with 15 bases in between. CDR1 KGHSH and CDR2 LQKENI come from the germline V gene. Here the CDR3 reads CASSPASIIYGYTF. DNA of the CDR3: TGTGCCAGCTCTCCGGCATCAATCATCTATGGCTACACCTTC.

The chain is built from TRBV12-3 or TRBV12-4 and TRBJ2-1; D perhaps matches TRBD1 (7 bases). V gave up 1 base and J gave up 7 bases, with 20 bases separating them. This CDR3 has 17 amino acids. The CDR3 DNA reads as TGTGCCAGCAGTTTAGTGAGGGCTAGCGAGGGGGCAAATGAGCAGTTCTTC. This codes for CASSLVRASEGANEQFF.

The gene calls are TRBV18 and TRBJ2-7, with 10 positions matching TRBD1. The V segment lost 7 bases and the J segment 0 bases; nucleotides outside the gene matches: 3. This CDR3 is 14 amino acids long. CDR1 KGHSH and CDR2 LQKENI come from the germline V gene. DNA of the CDR3: TGTGCCAGCTTAAGGGACAGGGGCTCCTACGAGCAGTACTTC. Translating it yields CASLRDRGSYEQYF.

This clonotype was seen once. The rearrangement joins TRBV12-5 to TRBJ2-1; 8 bases are a match to TRBD1. The CDR3 has 15 residues. J lost 4 bases, V lost 0 bases, and 2 bases had no gene match. CDR1 and CDR2 from the germline V gene are LGHNT and FRNRAP. The CDR3 reads CASGLVRGRYNEQFF. CDR3 DNA: TGTGCTAGTGGTTTGGTCAGGGGGCGATACAATGAGCAGTTCTTC.